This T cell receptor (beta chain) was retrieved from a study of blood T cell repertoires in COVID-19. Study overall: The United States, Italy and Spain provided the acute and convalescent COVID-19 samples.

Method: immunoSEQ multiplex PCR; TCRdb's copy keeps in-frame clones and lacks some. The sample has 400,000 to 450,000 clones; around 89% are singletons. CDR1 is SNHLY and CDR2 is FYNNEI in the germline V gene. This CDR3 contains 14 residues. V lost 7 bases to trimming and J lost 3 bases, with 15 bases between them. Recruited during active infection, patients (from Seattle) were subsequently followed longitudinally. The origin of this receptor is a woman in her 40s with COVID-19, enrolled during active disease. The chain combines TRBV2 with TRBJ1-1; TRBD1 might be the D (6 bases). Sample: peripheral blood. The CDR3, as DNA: TGTGCCAGCACCTTCCGGACAGAGCACACTGAAGCTTTCTTT. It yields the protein CASTFRTEHTEAFF.